The following is a T cell receptor beta chain sequence with its context. These data come from a study of T cell repertoires in cytomegalovirus infection. Whole-study context: CMV infection together with matching HLA type was indicated by public TCR beta signatures.

Germline loops: CDR1 SQVTM, CDR2 ANQGSEA. V dropped 3 bases and J dropped 4; count of bases not matched to a gene: 6. The CDR3 length is 14 residues. TCRdb itself ran the reads through MiXCR, one entry per CDR3 protein. The table records about 530,000 distinct CDR3 sequences, less than 30% of them present only once. Sequenced sample: PBMCs. This clonotype was sampled from a human donor in good health (CMV status not recorded). Some clones in this sample may be carry-over from other donors' samples. This chain joins TRBV29-1 and TRBJ2-4; 7 nucleotides match TRBD2. The DNA for the CDR3 is TGCAGCGTTGAGCTAGCGGCTTCGAAAAACATTCAGTACTTC. Its translation: CSVELAASKNIQYF.